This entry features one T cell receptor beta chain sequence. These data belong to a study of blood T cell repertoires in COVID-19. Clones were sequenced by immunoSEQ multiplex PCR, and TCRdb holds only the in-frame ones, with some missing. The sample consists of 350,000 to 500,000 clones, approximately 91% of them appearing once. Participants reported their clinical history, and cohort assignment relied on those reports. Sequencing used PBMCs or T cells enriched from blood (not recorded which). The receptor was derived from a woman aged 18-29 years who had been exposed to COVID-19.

The CDR3 region is CASSIAHPNEQFF. The CDR3 DNA follows: TGTGCCAGTAGTATTGCGCACCCCAATGAGCAGTTCTTC. This chain links TRBV19 with TRBJ2-1; D unresolved. The CDR3 is made up of 13 amino acids. The germline CDR1 and CDR2 sequences are LNHDA and SQIVND (reference sequence). Trimming took 3 bases from V and 6 from J, leaving 9 bases between them.